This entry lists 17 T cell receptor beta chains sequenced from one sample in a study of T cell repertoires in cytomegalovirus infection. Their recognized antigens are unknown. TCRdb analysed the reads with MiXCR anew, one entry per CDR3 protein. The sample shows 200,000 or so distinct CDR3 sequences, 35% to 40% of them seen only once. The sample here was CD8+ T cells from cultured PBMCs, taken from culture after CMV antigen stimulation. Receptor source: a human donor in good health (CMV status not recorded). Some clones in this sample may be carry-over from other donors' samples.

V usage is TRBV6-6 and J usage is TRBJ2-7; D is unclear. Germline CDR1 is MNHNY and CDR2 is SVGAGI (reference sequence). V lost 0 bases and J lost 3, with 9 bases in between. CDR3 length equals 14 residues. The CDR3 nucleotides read TGTGCCAGCAGTTACTCCGGACGGCTCTACGAGCAGTACTTC. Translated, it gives CASSYSGRLYEQYF.

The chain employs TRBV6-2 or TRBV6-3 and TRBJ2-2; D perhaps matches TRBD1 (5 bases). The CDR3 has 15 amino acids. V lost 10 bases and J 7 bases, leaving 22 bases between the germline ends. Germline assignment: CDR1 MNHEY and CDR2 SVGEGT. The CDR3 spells CATREQGRRSGELFF. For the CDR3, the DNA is TGTGCCACGCGAGAGCAGGGTAGGCGGAGCGGGGAGCTGTTTTTT.

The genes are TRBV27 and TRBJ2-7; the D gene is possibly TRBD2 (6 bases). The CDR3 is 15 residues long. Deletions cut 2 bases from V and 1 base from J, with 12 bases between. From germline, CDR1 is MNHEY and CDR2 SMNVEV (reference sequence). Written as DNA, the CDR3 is TGTGCCAGCAGTTTACAGGGTGGAGGGTCCTACGAGCAGTACTTC. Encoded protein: CASSLQGGGSYEQYF.

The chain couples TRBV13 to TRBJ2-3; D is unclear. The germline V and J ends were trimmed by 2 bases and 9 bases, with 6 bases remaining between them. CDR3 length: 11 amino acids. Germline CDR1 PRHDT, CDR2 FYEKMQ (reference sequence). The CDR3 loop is CASSLQRTQYF. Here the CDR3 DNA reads TGTGCCAGCAGCTTACAACGGACGCAGTATTTT.

CDR3: CASRKSTDSNQPQHF. The CDR3 bases are TGTGCCAGCAGGAAGTCGACAGATAGCAATCAGCCCCAGCATTTT. The chain combines TRBV27 with TRBJ1-5, with TRBD1 as a possible D gene (5 bases). The V end was cut by 6 bases, the J end by 0 bases, with 12 bases between. Germline V CDR1 and CDR2: MNHEY, SMNVEV (reference sequence). The CDR3 is 15 amino acids.

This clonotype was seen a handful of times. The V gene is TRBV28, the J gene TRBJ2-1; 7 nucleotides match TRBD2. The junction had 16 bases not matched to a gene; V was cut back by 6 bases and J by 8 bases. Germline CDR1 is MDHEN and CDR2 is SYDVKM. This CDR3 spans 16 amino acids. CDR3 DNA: TGTGCCAGCAGCTTGGCCTTCGTAGGACTAGATGATGAGCAGTTCTTC. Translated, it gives CASSLAFVGLDDEQFF.

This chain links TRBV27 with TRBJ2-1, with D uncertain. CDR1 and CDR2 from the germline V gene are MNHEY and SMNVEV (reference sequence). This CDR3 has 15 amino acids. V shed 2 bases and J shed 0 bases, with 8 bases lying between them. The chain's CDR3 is CASSLDLFSYNEQFF. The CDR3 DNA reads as TGTGCCAGCAGTTTAGACCTCTTCTCCTACAATGAGCAGTTCTTC.

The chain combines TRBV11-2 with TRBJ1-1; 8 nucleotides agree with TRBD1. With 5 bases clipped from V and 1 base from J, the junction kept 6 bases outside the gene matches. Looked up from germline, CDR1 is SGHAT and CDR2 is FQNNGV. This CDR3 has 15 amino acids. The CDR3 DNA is TGTGCCAGCAGCCTGACAGGGGTTTCGAACACTGAAGCTTTCTTT. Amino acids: CASSLTGVSNTEAFF.

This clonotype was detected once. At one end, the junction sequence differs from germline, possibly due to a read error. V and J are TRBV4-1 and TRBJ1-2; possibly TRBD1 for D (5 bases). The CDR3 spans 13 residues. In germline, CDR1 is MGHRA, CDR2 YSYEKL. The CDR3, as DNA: TGTGCCAGCAGCCAATCCGTGACAGAAGGCTACACCTTC. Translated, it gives CASSQSVTEGYTF.

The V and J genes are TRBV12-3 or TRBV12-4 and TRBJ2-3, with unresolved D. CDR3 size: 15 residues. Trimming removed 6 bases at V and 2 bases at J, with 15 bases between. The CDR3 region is CASSDPEKPTDTQYF. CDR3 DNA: TGTGCCAGCAGCGACCCCGAAAAACCCACAGATACGCAGTATTTT.

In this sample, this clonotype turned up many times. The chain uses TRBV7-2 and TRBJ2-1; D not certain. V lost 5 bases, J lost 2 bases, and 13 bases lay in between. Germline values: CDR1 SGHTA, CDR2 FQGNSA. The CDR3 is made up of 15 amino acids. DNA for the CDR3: TGTGCCAGCAGCCATGGAATGGGCCCCTACAATGAGCAGTTCTTC. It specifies CASSHGMGPYNEQFF. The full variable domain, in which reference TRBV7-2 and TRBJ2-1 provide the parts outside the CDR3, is GAGVSQSPSNKVTEKGKDVELRCDPISGHTALYWYRQSLGQGLEFLIYFQGNSAPDKSGLPSDRFSAERTGGSVSTLTIQRTQQEDSAVYLCASSHGMGPYNEQFFGPGTRLTVL.

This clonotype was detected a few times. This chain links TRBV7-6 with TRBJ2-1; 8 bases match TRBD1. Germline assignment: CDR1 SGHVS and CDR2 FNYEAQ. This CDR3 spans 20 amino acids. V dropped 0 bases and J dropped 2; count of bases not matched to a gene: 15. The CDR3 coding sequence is TGTGCCAGCAGCTTAGCGCGTGGACAGGGTCCCTCCGGGACCTACAATGAGCAGTTCTTC. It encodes CASSLARGQGPSGTYNEQFF.

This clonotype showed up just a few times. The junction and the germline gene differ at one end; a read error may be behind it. CDR3 residues: CASSFLGGGPITDTQYF. CDR3 sequence (DNA): TGTGCCAGCAGCTTTCTGGGAGGGGGCCCAATCACAGATACGCAGTATTTT. V usage is TRBV5-3 and J usage is TRBJ2-3, with D perhaps being TRBD1 or TRBD2 (7 bases each). TRBV5-3 falls under the ORF class, with uncertain function. The CDR3 sequence is 17 residues long.

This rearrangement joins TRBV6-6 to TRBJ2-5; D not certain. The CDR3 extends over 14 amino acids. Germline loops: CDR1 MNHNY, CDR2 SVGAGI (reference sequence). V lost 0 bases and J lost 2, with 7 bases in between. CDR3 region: CASSYSDNQETQYF. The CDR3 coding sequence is TGTGCCAGCAGTTACTCGGATAATCAAGAGACCCAGTACTTC.

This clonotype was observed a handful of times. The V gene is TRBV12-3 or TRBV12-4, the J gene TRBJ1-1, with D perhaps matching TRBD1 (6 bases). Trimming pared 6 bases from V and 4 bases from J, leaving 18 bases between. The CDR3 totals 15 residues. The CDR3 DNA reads TGTGCCAGCAGCCTCTCCTACAGGGCCAGCACTGAAGCTTTCTTT. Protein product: CASSLSYRASTEAFF.

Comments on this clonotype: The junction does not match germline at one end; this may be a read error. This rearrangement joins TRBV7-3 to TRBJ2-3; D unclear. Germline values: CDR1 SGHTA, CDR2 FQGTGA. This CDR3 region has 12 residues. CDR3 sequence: CASSQLGDTKYF. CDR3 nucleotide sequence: TGTGCCAGCAGTCAACTCGGAGATACGAAGTATTTT.

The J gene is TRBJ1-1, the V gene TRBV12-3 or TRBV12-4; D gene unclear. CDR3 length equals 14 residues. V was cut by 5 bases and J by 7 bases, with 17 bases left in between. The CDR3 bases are TGTGCCAGCAGTAAAAACATCCTGGGCCGTGAAGCTTTCTTT. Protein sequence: CASSKNILGREAFF.